These T cell receptor beta chains were read from a single sample in a study of Graves' ophthalmopathy and Graves' hyperthyroidism. TCRdb re-called the multiplex PCR reads with MiXCR, one entry per CDR3 protein. The top ten hold approximately 10% of the sample, which has over a million distinct CDR3 sequences, 35% to 45% seen once. The sample consisted of peripheral blood or thyroid tissue (not recorded which). These receptor sequences come from an adult man with Graves' hyperthyroidism. CDR3s include the opening cysteine and the closing phenylalanine or tryptophan. A D gene is named only where the DNA matches it firmly. Expanded clones are given a class, and other clones once, few, many or no size at all.

DNA: TGTGCCAGCAGCTGGACTAGCGGGGTACAAGAGACCCAGTACTTC
CDR3: CASSWTSGVQETQYF
length: 15
V: TRBV7-9
D: TRBD2
J: TRBJ2-5
size: many

DNA: TGTGCCAGCGGTGACAGGGGGAGGAATGGCTACACCTTC
CDR3: CASGDRGRNGYTF
length: 13
V: TRBV25-1
D: TRBD1
J: TRBJ1-2
size: .

DNA: TGTGCCAGCAGCTCGGGGCTGAATGAAAAACTGTTTTTT
CDR3: CASSSGLNEKLFF
length: 13
V: TRBV11-2
D: .
J: TRBJ1-4
size: .

DNA: TGCGCCAGCAGCCAAGTAGGACTGAGGGGATCAGATACGCAGTATTTT
CDR3: CASSQVGLRGSDTQYF
length: 16
V: TRBV4-3
D: .
J: TRBJ2-3
size: .

DNA: TGTGCCAGCAGCTCCTCGCAGGGCGGGGAAAAACTGTTTTTT
CDR3: CASSSSQGGEKLFF
length: 14
V: TRBV7-6
D: .
J: TRBJ1-4
size: .

DNA: TGCAGTGCTAAGAGCGGGGGGGTACGGGAGACCCAGTACTTC
CDR3: CSAKSGGVRETQYF
length: 14
V: TRBV20-1
D: TRBD2
J: TRBJ2-5
size: many

DNA: TGTGCCAGCCTCCGGACAGGGGGGTATAGCAATCAGCCCCAGCATTTT
CDR3: CASLRTGGYSNQPQHF
length: 16
V: TRBV19
D: TRBD1
J: TRBJ1-5
size: .

DNA: TGTGCCAGCAGTTTAGATCGGGACATAGAGACCCAGTACTTC
CDR3: CASSLDRDIETQYF
length: 14
V: TRBV27
D: .
J: TRBJ2-5
size: .

DNA: TGTGCCAGCAGCTTAGCGACAGGGGTCTACGAGCAGTACTTC
CDR3: CASSLATGVYEQYF
length: 14
V: TRBV12-3/TRBV12-4
D: TRBD1
J: TRBJ2-7
size: .

DNA: TGTGCCAGCAGCTTAGGGGAATTGAGGGGCTACACCTTC
CDR3: CASSLGELRGYTF
length: 13
V: TRBV7-9
D: .
J: TRBJ1-2
size: many

DNA: TGTGCCAGCAGTTTAGCAGGAACCCGACTGGGGTATGGCTACACCTTC
CDR3: CASSLAGTRLGYGYTF
length: 16
V: TRBV28
D: .
J: TRBJ1-2
size: many

DNA: TGTGCCATCAGTGGCAATGGGGGTGTCACCGGGGAGCTGTTTTTT
CDR3: CAISGNGGVTGELFF
length: 15
V: TRBV10-3
D: .
J: TRBJ2-2
size: .

DNA: TGTGCCACCAGCCTTCGAGGGACATCGAACACCGGGGAGCTGTTTTTT
CDR3: CATSLRGTSNTGELFF
length: 16
V: TRBV24-1
D: .
J: TRBJ2-2
size: .

DNA: TGTGCCAGCAGCCAAGATTGGATACTGTCCTACGAGCAGTACTTC
CDR3: CASSQDWILSYEQYF
length: 15
V: TRBV4-2
D: .
J: TRBJ2-7
size: few

DNA: TGTGCCAGCAGTTTATTTAAGGACCGCGAGCAGACCCAGTACTTC
CDR3: CASSLFKDREQTQYF
length: 15
V: TRBV12-3/TRBV12-4
D: .
J: TRBJ2-5
size: once

DNA: TGTGCCAGCAGCCCACCTAGCGGGAGATCCACCGGGGAGCTGTTTTTT
CDR3: CASSPPSGRSTGELFF
length: 16
V: TRBV7-8
D: TRBD2
J: TRBJ2-2
size: .

DNA: TGTGCCAGCAGCTTCGCGAAGCAAGAGACCCAGTACTTC
CDR3: CASSFAKQETQYF
length: 13
V: TRBV7-2
D: .
J: TRBJ2-5
size: many

DNA: TGTGCCATCAGTGAGTCCGGTGCAGGGCCGGGTTCACCCCTCCACTTT
CDR3: CAISESGAGPGSPLHF
length: 16
V: TRBV10-3
D: .
J: TRBJ1-6
size: few

DNA: TGTGCCAGCATCAGAGAGACCCAGTACTTC
CDR3: CASIRETQYF
length: 10
V: TRBV2
D: .
J: TRBJ2-5
size: many

DNA: TGCAGTGCTAACAGGGGGGACTATGGCTACACCTTC
CDR3: CSANRGDYGYTF
length: 12
V: TRBV20-1
D: TRBD1
J: TRBJ1-2
size: .

DNA: TGTGCCAGCCGACGGATAAACACCGGGGAGCTGTTTTTT
CDR3: CASRRINTGELFF
length: 13
V: TRBV12-3/TRBV12-4
D: .
J: TRBJ2-2
size: .

DNA: TGTGCCAGCAGCGTATTCGGCTATCAGCCCCAGCATTTT
CDR3: CASSVFGYQPQHF
length: 13
V: TRBV9
D: .
J: TRBJ1-5
size: .

DNA: TGTGCCAGCAGCTCGGGGACAGGGAACACCATATATTTT
CDR3: CASSSGTGNTIYF
length: 13
V: TRBV11-2
D: TRBD1
J: TRBJ1-3
size: many

DNA: TGCGCCAGCAGCCAGGGGACAGGGGTCACCGGGGAGCTGTACTTC
CDR3: CASSQGTGVTGELYF
length: 15
V: TRBV5-1
D: TRBD1
J: TRBJ2-7
size: .

DNA: TGCGCCAGCAGCCCACTGGCGGATTATAATTCACCCCTCCACTTT
CDR3: CASSPLADYNSPLHF
length: 15
V: TRBV4-1
D: .
J: TRBJ1-6
size: many

DNA: TGTGCCAGCAGCTTAGGAACGCGGGGGGTACAAGAGACCCAGTACTTC
CDR3: CASSLGTRGVQETQYF
length: 16
V: TRBV7-6
D: TRBD2
J: TRBJ2-5
size: many

DNA: TGTGCCAGCAGCGTTGAATTGTTGGGGGAGACCCAGTACTTC
CDR3: CASSVELLGETQYF
length: 14
V: TRBV7-6
D: .
J: TRBJ2-5
size: few

DNA: TGTGCCAGCAGACCAAGACTAGCGGGAAACAAAGAGACCCAGTACTTC
CDR3: CASRPRLAGNKETQYF
length: 16
V: TRBV27
D: TRBD2
J: TRBJ2-5
size: few

DNA: TGTGCCAGCAGCCAAGGCTCGTCAGGCAACTGGGAGCAGTACTTC
CDR3: CASSQGSSGNWEQYF
length: 15
V: TRBV14
D: .
J: TRBJ2-7
size: many

DNA: TGCAGCGCGAGATCCGGGACAGGGGGCTGGGAGACCCAGTACTTC
CDR3: CSARSGTGGWETQYF
length: 15
V: TRBV29-1
D: TRBD1
J: TRBJ2-5
size: few

DNA: TGCGCCAGCAGCCCCGCGGGGGAGGAGACCCAGCATTTT
CDR3: CASSPAGEETQHF
length: 13
V: TRBV10-2
D: .
J: TRBJ1-5
size: .

DNA: TGCAGCGCCCGAGGGCTGACAAGCTACGAGCAGTACTTC
CDR3: CSARGLTSYEQYF
length: 13
V: TRBV29-1
D: .
J: TRBJ2-7
size: .

DNA: TGTGCCAGCAGCTTAGCTGAGGCAAGGGTGGGGTATAGCAATCAGCCCCAGCATTTT
CDR3: CASSLAEARVGYSNQPQHF
length: 19
V: TRBV7-6
D: .
J: TRBJ1-5
size: .

DNA: TGCAGTGCTAGGAGACCCCGCAGGAGCGGGAGTACCTACGAGCAGTACTTC
CDR3: CSARRPRRSGSTYEQYF
length: 17
V: TRBV20-1
D: TRBD2
J: TRBJ2-7
size: many

DNA: TGTGCCACCAGCAGCCTCTCCACTCCGGTTCCGGGCCAAAGACAACTATACGAGCAGTACTTC
CDR3: CATSSLSTPVPGQRQLYEQYF
length: 21
V: TRBV15
D: .
J: TRBJ2-7
size: few